The 15 T cell receptor beta chains in this list originate from one sample, sequenced in a study of T-cell memory formation after mild COVID-19. TCRdb fed the 5' RACE reads into MiXCR, producing one record per CDR3 protein. Here the sample spans roughly 200,000 distinct CDR3 sequences, 16% being singletons. Material: PBMCs or a T cell subset sorted from them (not recorded which). The origin of the receptors is an adult woman who had mild COVID-19 (a few samples of this study predate the infection). Cell type and time point are not known.

The genes are TRBV10-3 and TRBJ1-5; no firm D call. The length of the CDR3 is 15 residues. The germline gives CDR1 ENHRY, CDR2 SYGVKD. V was pared by 4 bases and J by 0 bases, with 10 bases between. CDR3 loop: CAISASVDSNQPQHF. In DNA, the CDR3 is TGTGCCATCAGTGCCTCGGTAGATAGCAATCAGCCCCAGCATTTT.

The J gene is TRBJ2-2, the V gene TRBV5-1, with D hard to call. The CDR3 runs to 16 residues. Germline lookup yields CDR1 SGHRS and CDR2 YFSETQ. Trimming left V 2 bases short and J 2 bases short, with 13 bases between. The CDR3 sequence is CASSLIPGDNTGELFF. The CDR3 nucleotides read TGCGCCAGCAGCTTAATTCCAGGAGATAACACCGGGGAGCTGTTTTTT. Using reference TRBV5-1 and TRBJ2-2 for the parts outside the CDR3, the full variable domain is KAGVTQTPRYLIKTRGQQVTLSCSPISGHRSVSWYQQTPGQGLQFLFEYFSETQRNKGNFPGRFSGRQFSNSRSEMNVSTLELGDSALYLCASSLIPGDNTGELFFGEGSRLTVL.

This chain connects TRBV27 to TRBJ2-1; 9 bases agree with TRBD1. With V trimmed by 6 bases and J by 5 bases, 5 bases remained unmatched. Per germline, CDR1 MNHEY and CDR2 SMNVEV (reference sequence). The CDR3 covers 14 residues. The CDR3 loop is CASRQGALDNEQFF. The CDR3 DNA is TGTGCCAGCAGACAGGGGGCTCTAGACAATGAGCAGTTCTTC.

This clonotype turned up a few times. CDR3 region: CSARAPSGRERDTQYF. The DNA for the CDR3 is TGCAGTGCTAGAGCCCCAAGCGGGAGGGAACGAGATACGCAGTATTTT. The chain recombines TRBV20-1 with TRBJ2-3; 10 bases agree with TRBD2. CDR3 size: 16 residues. Germline V gene lookup returns CDR1 DFQATT and CDR2 SNEGSKA (reference sequence). Trimming cost V 1 base and J 5 bases; bases outside gene matches: 9.

This clonotype has just a few counts. This rearrangement joins TRBV29-1 to TRBJ1-1, with 7 positions matching TRBD1. V shed 8 bases, J shed 2 bases, and the junction held 8 bases outside the gene matches. Per the germline V gene, CDR1 is SQVTM and CDR2 is ANQGSEA. CDR3 size: 13 residues. DNA of the CDR3: TGCAGCACCAATCAGGGGGTTAACACTGAAGCTTTCTTT. This translates into CSTNQGVNTEAFF. The full variable domain, rest sourced from reference TRBV29-1 and TRBJ1-1, is SAVISQKPSRDICQRGTSLTIQCQVDSQVTMMFWYRQQPGQSLTLIATANQGSEATYESGFVIDKFPISRPNLTFSTLTVSNMSPEDSSIYLCSTNQGVNTEAFFGQGTRLTVV.

V gene TRBV19 combines with J gene TRBJ2-7; D is uncertain. The CDR3 is 15 amino acids. The germline gives CDR1 LNHDA, CDR2 SQIVND (reference sequence). Trimming left V 8 bases short and J 2 bases short, with 19 bases between. This CDR3 is CASSSGQRRPYEQYF. The CDR3 DNA reads as TGTGCCAGTTCCTCCGGGCAACGTAGACCCTACGAGCAGTACTTC.

The chain joins TRBV15 to TRBJ2-3; TRBD2 is a possible D gene (5 bases). Germline-derived CDR1 and CDR2 are LNHNV and YYDKDF (reference sequence). V lost 0 bases, J lost 1 base, and 11 bases lay in between. This CDR3 contains 16 residues. CDR3 protein: CATSRDLPGGTDTQYF. CDR3 bases: TGTGCCACCAGCAGAGATCTTCCCGGGGGCACAGATACGCAGTATTTT.

The chain employs TRBV18 and TRBJ2-5; D might be TRBD2 (5 bases). Looked up from germline, CDR1 is KGHSH and CDR2 is LQKENI. V was cut by 3 bases and J by 2 bases, with 16 bases left in between. This CDR3 region has 16 residues. CDR3 loop: CASSPAGRGRQETQYF. DNA for the CDR3: TGTGCCAGCTCACCCGCCGGACGTGGGAGACAAGAGACCCAGTACTTC.

This rearrangement joins TRBV5-6 to TRBJ2-7; D may be TRBD1 (8 bases). The ends were cut back, 3 bases at V and 0 bases at J, with 10 bases in the middle. This CDR3 comprises 14 residues. Germline V gene sequence: CDR1 SGHDT, CDR2 YYEEEE. CDR3 residues: CASSYRGGSYEQYF. DNA of the CDR3: TGTGCCAGCAGCTACAGGGGGGGCTCCTACGAGCAGTACTTC.

The sample holds a few counts of this clonotype. This chain's CDR3 is CASSSTTGVETQYF. In DNA, the CDR3 is TGCGCCAGCAGCTCCACTACAGGGGTAGAGACCCAGTACTTC. The chain carries TRBV5-1 and TRBJ2-5; 7 bases align to TRBD1. Germline V gives CDR1 SGHRS, CDR2 YFSETQ. J gave up 4 bases and V 3 bases, and 6 bases lay outside the gene matches. This CDR3 contains 14 residues.

This chain connects TRBV4-3 to TRBJ2-3; 7 positions agree with TRBD2. Germline CDR1 LGHNA, CDR2 YSLEER. This CDR3 spans 15 amino acids. V shed 0 bases, J shed 8 bases, and the junction held 8 bases outside the gene matches. The CDR3 DNA is TGCGCCAGCAGCCAAGATGGGGCGGGAGCGGGTACGCAGTATTTT. Its translation is CASSQDGAGAGTQYF.

V usage is TRBV9 and J usage is TRBJ1-6; D gene ambiguous. This CDR3 spans 14 amino acids. The ends were cut back, 0 bases at V and 11 bases at J, with 12 bases in the middle. Germline V gives CDR1 SGDLS, CDR2 YYNGEE. CDR3 in amino acids: CASSVVVGRAPLHF. The CDR3 nucleotides read TGTGCCAGCAGCGTAGTGGTCGGACGGGCACCCCTCCACTTT.

This rearrangement joins TRBV5-1 to TRBJ2-3; the D gene is possibly TRBD2 (6 bases). The CDR3 spans 13 residues. Looked up from germline, CDR1 is SGHRS and CDR2 is YFSETQ. V was shortened by 0 bases and J by 6 bases, with 8 bases between the two germline ends. CDR3 bases: TGCGCCAGCAGCTTGGGACTAGTGGATACGCAGTATTTT. Translated: CASSLGLVDTQYF.

This clonotype was counted a few times. The chain uses TRBV24-1 and TRBJ1-5; a weak D match, TRBD1 (5 bases). Germline CDR1 is KGHDR and CDR2 is SFDVKD. With 9 bases removed from V and 6 bases from J, the gap between germline ends came to 20 bases. The CDR3 is 15 residues long. The CDR3: CATYTSRAGRQPQHF. DNA for the CDR3: TGTGCCACCTATACTTCTCGGGCAGGGCGTCAGCCCCAGCATTTT.

Only a few counts were recorded for this clonotype. The gene calls are TRBV6-5 and TRBJ2-2, with TRBD2 identical over 8 bases. The trim removed 4 bases at V and 5 bases at J, leaving 6 bases unmatched. This CDR3 region has 15 residues. CDR1 MNHEY and CDR2 SVGAGI come from the germline V gene. The CDR3 sequence: CASSLLAGKTGELFF. The DNA for the CDR3 is TGTGCCAGCAGTTTATTAGCGGGAAAAACCGGGGAGCTGTTTTTT.